The 14 T cell receptor beta chains given below trace back to one sample, sequenced in a study of CD8 T cells in Susac syndrome (dated 2019 in TCRdb). Library prep was done by the immunoSEQ multiplex PCR assay. RNA was extracted with the RNeasy kit and about 0.5 to 1 ug was reverse transcribed using random hexamers. TCRdb trimmed public reads at Q25 via fastp, called clones via MiXCR and kept in-frame beta chains. Each CDR3 protein gets just one entry, which takes the most common genes and DNA from the rows behind it. The sample table records about 120,000 distinct CDR3 sequences; roughly 95% of these occur just once. The top ten clonotypes cover approximately 0.15% of the sample. The specimen was CD4+ T cells from PBMCs. The source of these receptors is a human donor with Susac syndrome.

The genes are TRBV5-4 and TRBJ1-1; the D is unclear. The germline V gene has CDR1 SGHNT and CDR2 YYREEE (reference sequence). The germline V and J ends were trimmed by 4 bases and 1 base, with 5 bases remaining between them. The CDR3 is made up of 12 amino acids. This CDR3 is CASSKANTEAFF. CDR3 nucleotides: TGTGCCAGCAGCAAAGCGAACACTGAAGCTTTCTTT.

The chain carries TRBV6-5 and TRBJ1-4; 9 bases map to TRBD1. Germline V gene lookup returns CDR1 MNHEY and CDR2 SVGAGI. The CDR3 has 14 amino acids. J was trimmed by 8 bases and V by 5 bases; bases with no gene match: 6. This chain's CDR3 is CASSGTGKEEKLFF. Here the CDR3 DNA reads TGTGCCAGCAGTGGGACAGGGAAGGAAGAAAAACTGTTTTTT.

The chain combines TRBV6-1 with TRBJ1-1; 9 bases are a match to TRBD1. The germline V gene has CDR1 MNHNS and CDR2 SASEGT. The CDR3 length is 15 residues. The V gene end was trimmed by 4 bases and the J gene end by 1 base; junction bases not matched to a gene: 4. CDR3 sequence: CASSAGTGRNTEAFF. In DNA, the CDR3 is TGTGCCAGCAGTGCCGGGACAGGGCGGAACACTGAAGCTTTCTTT.

The chain employs TRBV7-2 and TRBJ2-5; 10 bases align to TRBD2. Per the germline V gene, CDR1 is SGHTA and CDR2 is FQGNSA. With 5 bases clipped from V and 5 bases from J, the junction kept 20 bases outside the gene matches. The CDR3 loop spans 19 amino acids. CDR3 in DNA: TGTGCCAGCAGCCCGCCGATCCTCCAAGCGGGAGGGATGGAGGAGACCCAGTACTTC. It is translated as CASSPPILQAGGMEETQYF.

The rearrangement links TRBV14 to TRBJ1-4; D is ambiguous. Trimming took off 2 bases at V and 5 bases at J, with 3 bases between the two ends. CDR1 and CDR2 (germline): SGHDN, FVKESK. The CDR3 has 12 residues. The CDR3 spells CASSQRNEKLFF. As DNA, the CDR3 is TGTGCCAGCAGCCAAAGGAATGAAAAACTGTTTTTT. Looking up the rest from reference TRBV14 and TRBJ1-4 gives the full variable domain: EAGVTQFPSHSVIEKGQTVTLRCDPISGHDNLYWYRRVMGKEIKFLLHFVKESKQDESGMPNNRFLAERTGGTYSTLKVQPAELEDSGVYFCASSQRNEKLFFGSGTQLSVL.

This chain connects TRBV20-1 to TRBJ2-5; 8 bases align to TRBD1. This CDR3 spans 14 amino acids. Germline V gene data show CDR1 as DFQATT and CDR2 as SNEGSKA (reference sequence). Trimming at V came to 2 bases and at J to 4 bases, leaving 6 bases not matched to a gene. The CDR3 loop is CSARSGTGGETQYF. For the CDR3, the DNA is TGCAGTGCTAGATCAGGGACAGGCGGAGAGACCCAGTACTTC.

This chain joins TRBV13 and TRBJ2-5; weak D call: TRBD2 (6 bases). Germline CDR1 reads PRHDT; CDR2 reads FYEKMQ (reference sequence). CDR3 size: 13 residues. Trimming cost V 8 bases and J 1 base, with 11 bases left between them. The CDR3 is CASARRAQETQYF. For the CDR3, the DNA is TGTGCCAGCGCCCGGAGGGCCCAAGAGACCCAGTACTTC.

This chain links TRBV20-1 with TRBJ2-5; D remains ambiguous. The germline V and J ends were trimmed by 3 bases and 5 bases, with 4 bases remaining between them. The CDR3 consists of 10 residues. The germline V gene encodes CDR1 DFQATT and CDR2 SNEGSKA (reference sequence). The CDR3 nucleotides read TGCAGTGCTAGTTTTGAGACCCAGTACTTC. It yields the protein CSASFETQYF.

The rearrangement uses TRBV15 and TRBJ2-5, with a tentative D call TRBD1 (6 bases). Deletions cut 1 base from V and 0 bases from J, with 18 bases between. Germline V gene sequence: CDR1 LNHNV, CDR2 YYDKDF (reference sequence). The CDR3 runs to 18 residues. The CDR3 sequence: CATSRVPLDGQYQETQYF. The CDR3 DNA is TGTGCCACCAGCAGAGTCCCTCTGGACGGACAGTACCAAGAGACCCAGTACTTC.

This clonotype is a singleton in its sample. The rearrangement joins TRBV6-2 or TRBV6-3 to TRBJ2-5, with D perhaps matching TRBD2 (6 bases). Germline CDR1 and CDR2: MNHEY and SVGEGT. V shed 4 bases and J shed 4 bases, with 16 bases lying between them. The CDR3 is made up of 15 amino acids. The CDR3 reads CASSSTRLVAETQYF. In DNA form, the CDR3 reads TGTGCCAGCAGTTCCACCCGACTAGTAGCAGAGACCCAGTACTTC.

This sequence joins TRBV28 and TRBJ1-2, with D unresolved. The germline V gene has CDR1 MDHEN and CDR2 SYDVKM. V lost 3 bases and J lost 2, with 19 bases in between. The CDR3 spans 17 residues. The CDR3 is CASSLDARVAGNYGYTF. The CDR3 nucleotides read TGTGCCAGCAGTTTGGATGCCAGAGTCGCTGGGAACTATGGCTACACCTTC.

This clonotype appeared a single time. This chain uses TRBV7-3 with TRBJ2-1, with TRBD2 matching over 9 bases. V was pared by 5 bases and J by 10 bases, with 9 bases of the junction left unmatched. The CDR3 consists of 14 residues. Looked up from germline, CDR1 is SGHTA and CDR2 is FQGTGA. The CDR3 DNA is TGTGCCAGCAGCGCGGGACTAGCTGAGAGAGAGCAGTTCTTC. As protein: CASSAGLAEREQFF.

The chain links TRBV5-1 to TRBJ2-4; TRBD1 agrees at 7 bases. J lost 6 bases, V lost 3 bases, and 6 bases had no gene match. The CDR3 covers 14 residues. The germline CDR1 and CDR2 sequences are SGHRS and YFSETQ. The CDR3 nucleotides are TGCGCCAGCAGCTCCGGGACAGAGGGAAACATTCAGTACTTC. It yields the protein CASSSGTEGNIQYF. Full variable domain (remainder filled in from reference TRBV5-1 and TRBJ2-4): KAGVTQTPRYLIKTRGQQVTLSCSPISGHRSVSWYQQTPGQGLQFLFEYFSETQRNKGNFPGRFSGRQFSNSRSEMNVSTLELGDSALYLCASSSGTEGNIQYFGAGTRLSVL.

The V gene is TRBV4-3, the J gene TRBJ1-1; 8 positions agree with TRBD1. V lost 3 bases, J lost 4 bases, and 4 bases stayed unmatched. CDR3 length equals 14 residues. Germline V gene data show CDR1 as LGHNA and CDR2 as YSLEER. CDR3 DNA sequence: TGCGCCAGCAGCCAGGCAGGGGGCTCCACTGAAGCTTTCTTT. It yields the protein CASSQAGGSTEAFF.